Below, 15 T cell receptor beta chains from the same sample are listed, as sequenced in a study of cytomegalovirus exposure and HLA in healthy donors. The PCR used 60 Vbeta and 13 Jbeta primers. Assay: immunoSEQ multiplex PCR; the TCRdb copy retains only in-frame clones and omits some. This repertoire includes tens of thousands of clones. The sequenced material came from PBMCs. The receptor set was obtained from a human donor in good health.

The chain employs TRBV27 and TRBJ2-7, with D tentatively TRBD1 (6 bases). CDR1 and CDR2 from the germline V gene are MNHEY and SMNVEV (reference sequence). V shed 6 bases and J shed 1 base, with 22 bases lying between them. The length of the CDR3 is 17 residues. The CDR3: CASREHRAGVSSYEQYF. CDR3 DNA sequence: TGTGCCAGCAGGGAACACCGGGCAGGGGTTTCATCCTACGAGCAGTACTTC.

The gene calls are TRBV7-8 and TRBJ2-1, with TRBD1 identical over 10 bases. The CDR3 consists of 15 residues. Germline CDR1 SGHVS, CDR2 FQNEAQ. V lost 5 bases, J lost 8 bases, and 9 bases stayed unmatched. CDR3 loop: CASSRGRDRGYEQFF. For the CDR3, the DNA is TGTGCCAGCAGCCGCGGCCGGGACAGGGGCTATGAGCAGTTCTTC.

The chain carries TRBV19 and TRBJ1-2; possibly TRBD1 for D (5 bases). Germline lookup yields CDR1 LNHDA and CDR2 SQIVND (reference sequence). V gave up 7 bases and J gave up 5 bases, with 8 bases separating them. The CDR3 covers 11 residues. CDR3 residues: CASNAGYGYTF. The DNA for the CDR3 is TGTGCCAGTAACGCAGGGTATGGCTACACCTTC.

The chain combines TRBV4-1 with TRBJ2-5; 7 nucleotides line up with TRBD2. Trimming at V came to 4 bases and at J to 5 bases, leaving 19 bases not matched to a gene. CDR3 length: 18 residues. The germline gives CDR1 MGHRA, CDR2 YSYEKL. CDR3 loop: CASSPAFTSTGGRETQYF. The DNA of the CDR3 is TGCGCCAGCAGCCCTGCTTTTACTTCGACGGGGGGTAGGGAGACCCAGTACTTC.

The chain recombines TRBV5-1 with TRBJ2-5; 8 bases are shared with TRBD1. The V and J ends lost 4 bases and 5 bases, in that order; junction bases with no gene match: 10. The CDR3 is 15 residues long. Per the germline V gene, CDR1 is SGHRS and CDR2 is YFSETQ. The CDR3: CASSPGTGSYETQYF. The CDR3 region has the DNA TGCGCCAGCAGCCCTGGGACAGGATCCTACGAGACCCAGTACTTC.

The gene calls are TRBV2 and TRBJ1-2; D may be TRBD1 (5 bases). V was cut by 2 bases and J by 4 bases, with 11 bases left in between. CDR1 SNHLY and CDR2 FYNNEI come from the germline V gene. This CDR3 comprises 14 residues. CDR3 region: CASSESTAAYGYTF. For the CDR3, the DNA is TGTGCCAGCAGTGAATCGACAGCAGCCTATGGCTACACCTTC.

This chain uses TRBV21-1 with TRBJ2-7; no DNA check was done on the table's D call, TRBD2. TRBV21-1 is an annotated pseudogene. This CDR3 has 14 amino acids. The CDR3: CASRAGWPMDEQYF. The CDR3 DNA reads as TGTGCCAGCAGAGCGGGCTGGCCCATGGACGAGCAGTACTTC.

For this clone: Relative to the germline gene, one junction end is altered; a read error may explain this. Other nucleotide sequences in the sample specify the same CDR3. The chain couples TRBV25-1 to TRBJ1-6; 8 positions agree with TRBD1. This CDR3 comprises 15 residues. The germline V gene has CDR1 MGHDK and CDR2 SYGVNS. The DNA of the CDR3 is TGTGCCAGCAGTTCGACCGGACAGGGAAACTCACCCCTACACTTT. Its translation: CASSSTGQGNSPLHF.

The CDR3 DNA follows: TGTGCCAGCAGCCCTAGACAGGGGCCCTATCAGCCCCAGCATTTT. This gives the protein CASSPRQGPYQPQHF. V and J are TRBV27 and TRBJ1-5; 8 positions agree with TRBD1. The CDR3 has 15 residues. Germline CDR1 MNHEY, CDR2 SMNVEV (reference sequence). Trimming at V came to 6 bases and at J to 5 bases, leaving 9 bases not matched to a gene.

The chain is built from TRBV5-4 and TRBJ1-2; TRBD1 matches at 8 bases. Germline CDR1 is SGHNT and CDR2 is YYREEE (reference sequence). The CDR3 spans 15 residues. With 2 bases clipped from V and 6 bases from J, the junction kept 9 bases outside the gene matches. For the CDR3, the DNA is TGTGCCAGCAGCTTTGATGGACAGGGACTGCATGGCTACACCTTC. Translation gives CASSFDGQGLHGYTF.

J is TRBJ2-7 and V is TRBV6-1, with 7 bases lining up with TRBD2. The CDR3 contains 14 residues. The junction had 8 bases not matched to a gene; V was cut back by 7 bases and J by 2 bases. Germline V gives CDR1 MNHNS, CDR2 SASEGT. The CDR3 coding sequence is TGTGCCAGCAAAGGGCGGGGGTCCGCCTACGAGCAGTACTTC. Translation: CASKGRGSAYEQYF.

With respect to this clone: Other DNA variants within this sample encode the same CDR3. CDR3: CASSLGTGVPNTEAFF. The CDR3 DNA follows: TGTGCCAGCAGTTTGGGGACAGGGGTCCCGAACACTGAAGCTTTCTTT. The V gene is TRBV6-5, the J gene TRBJ1-1; 10 bases line up with TRBD1. CDR1 is MNHEY, CDR2 SVGAGI, per germline. The trim removed 4 bases at V and 1 base at J, leaving 6 bases unmatched. The CDR3 is made up of 16 amino acids.

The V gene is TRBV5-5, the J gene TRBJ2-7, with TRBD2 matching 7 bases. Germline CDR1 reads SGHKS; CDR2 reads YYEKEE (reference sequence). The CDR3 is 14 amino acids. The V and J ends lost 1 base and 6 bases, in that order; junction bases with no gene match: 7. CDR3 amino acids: CASSLLTSSGEQYF. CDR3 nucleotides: TGTGCCAGCAGCTTGTTGACTAGCTCTGGCGAGCAGTACTTC.

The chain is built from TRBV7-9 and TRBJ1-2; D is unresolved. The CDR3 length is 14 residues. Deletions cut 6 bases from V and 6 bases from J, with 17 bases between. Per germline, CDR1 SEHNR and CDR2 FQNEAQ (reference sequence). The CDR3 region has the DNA TGTGCCAGCAGTCCCCTCACGAGGTCCGATGGCTACACCTTC. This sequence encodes CASSPLTRSDGYTF.

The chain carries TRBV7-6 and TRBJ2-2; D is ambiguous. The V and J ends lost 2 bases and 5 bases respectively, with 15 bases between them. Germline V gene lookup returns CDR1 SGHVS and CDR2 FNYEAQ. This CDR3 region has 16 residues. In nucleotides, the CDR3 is TGTGCCAGCAGCTTAAACGAGGCCTTGAGGACCGGGGAGCTGTTTTTT. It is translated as CASSLNEALRTGELFF.